This T cell receptor beta chain appears in the sequencing data of a study of control samples from healthy donors and cancer patients. The protocol was immunoSEQ multiplex PCR, while the TCRdb copy is restricted to in-frame clones and leaves out a portion. The sample includes some 410,000 clones, about nine tenths of them seen just once. Germline trimming cut 6 bases from V and 2 bases from J; bases unmatched to any gene: 10. Germline values: CDR1 MNHEY, CDR2 SVGEGT. CDR3 size: 15 residues. Source material: PBMCs. The gene calls are TRBV6-2 or TRBV6-3 and TRBJ2-7, with 7 bases matching TRBD1. The clonotype was recovered from a man aged 40-55 years with head and neck cancer. The CDR3 region has the DNA TGTGCCAGCAGGCCTCCTTGGGACAGCGCCTACGAGCAGTACTTC. It is translated as CASRPPWDSAYEQYF.